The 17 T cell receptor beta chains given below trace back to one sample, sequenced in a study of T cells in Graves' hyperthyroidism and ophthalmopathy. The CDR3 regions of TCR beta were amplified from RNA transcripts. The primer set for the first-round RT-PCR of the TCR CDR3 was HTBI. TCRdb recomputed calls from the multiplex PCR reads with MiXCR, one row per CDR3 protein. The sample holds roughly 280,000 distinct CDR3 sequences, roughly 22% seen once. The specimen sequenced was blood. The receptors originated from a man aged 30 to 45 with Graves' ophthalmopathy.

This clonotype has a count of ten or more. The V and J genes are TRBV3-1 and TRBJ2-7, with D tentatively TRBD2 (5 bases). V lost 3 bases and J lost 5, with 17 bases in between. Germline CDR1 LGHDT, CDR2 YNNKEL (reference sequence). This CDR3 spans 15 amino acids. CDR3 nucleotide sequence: TGTGCCAGCAGCCAGTACGAAGGGTCGGGGAACGAGCAGTACTTC. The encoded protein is CASSQYEGSGNEQYF.

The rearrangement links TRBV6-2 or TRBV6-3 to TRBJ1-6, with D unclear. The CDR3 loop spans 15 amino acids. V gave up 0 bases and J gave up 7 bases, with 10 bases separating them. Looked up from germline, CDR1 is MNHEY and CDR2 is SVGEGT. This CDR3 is CASSYSISANSPLHF. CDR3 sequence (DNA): TGTGCCAGCAGTTACTCGATTTCAGCGAATTCACCCCTCCACTTT.

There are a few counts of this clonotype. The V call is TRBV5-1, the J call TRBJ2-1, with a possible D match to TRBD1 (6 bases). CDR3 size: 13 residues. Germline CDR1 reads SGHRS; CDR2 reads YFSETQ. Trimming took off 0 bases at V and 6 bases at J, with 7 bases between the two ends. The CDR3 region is CASSLEDSNEQFF. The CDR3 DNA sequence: TGCGCCAGCAGCTTGGAGGACAGCAATGAGCAGTTCTTC.

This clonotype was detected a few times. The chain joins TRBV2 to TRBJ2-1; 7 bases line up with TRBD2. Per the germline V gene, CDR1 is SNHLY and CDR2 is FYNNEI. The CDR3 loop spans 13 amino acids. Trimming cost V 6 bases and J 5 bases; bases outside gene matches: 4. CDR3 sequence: CASRGGLDNEQFF. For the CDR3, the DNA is TGTGCCAGCAGGGGAGGACTAGACAATGAGCAGTTCTTC.

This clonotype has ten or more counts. The CDR3 nucleotides read TGTGCCAGCAGCTCCAGGACACCGAAGACTGAAGCTTTCTTT. Its protein product is CASSSRTPKTEAFF. The gene calls are TRBV7-8 and TRBJ1-1, with D possibly matching TRBD1 (5 bases). The CDR3 has 14 amino acids. The germline V and J ends were trimmed by 4 bases and 5 bases, with 14 bases remaining between them. Germline CDR1 reads SGHVS; CDR2 reads FQNEAQ.

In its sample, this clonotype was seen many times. The CDR3 DNA reads TGTGCCAGCAGTTTATGGGCAATTAACACTGAAGCTTTCTTT. Translating it yields CASSLWAINTEAFF. The chain combines TRBV28 with TRBJ1-1; D uncertain. The CDR3 has 14 amino acids. The V end was cut by 0 bases, the J end by 2 bases, with 7 bases between. Germline lookup yields CDR1 MDHEN and CDR2 SYDVKM.

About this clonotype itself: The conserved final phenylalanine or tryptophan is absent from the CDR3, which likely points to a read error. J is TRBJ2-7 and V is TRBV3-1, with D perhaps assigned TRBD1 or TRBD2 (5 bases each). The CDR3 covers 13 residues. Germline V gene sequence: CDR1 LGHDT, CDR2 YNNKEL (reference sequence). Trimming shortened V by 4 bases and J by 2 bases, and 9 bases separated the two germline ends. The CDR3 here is CASSRGTTYEQYL. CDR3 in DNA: TGTGCCAGCAGCCGAGGGACCACCTACGAGCAGTACCTC.

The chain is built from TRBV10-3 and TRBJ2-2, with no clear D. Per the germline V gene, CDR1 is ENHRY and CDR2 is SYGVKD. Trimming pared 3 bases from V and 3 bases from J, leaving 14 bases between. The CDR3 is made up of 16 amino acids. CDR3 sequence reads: CAISDSLAPHTGELFF. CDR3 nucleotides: TGTGCCATCAGTGACTCCTTAGCCCCACACACCGGGGAGCTGTTTTTT.

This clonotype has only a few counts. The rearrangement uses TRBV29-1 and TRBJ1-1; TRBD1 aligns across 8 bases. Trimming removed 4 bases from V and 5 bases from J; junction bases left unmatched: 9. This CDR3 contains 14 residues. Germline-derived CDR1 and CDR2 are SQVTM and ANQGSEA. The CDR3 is CSVAPTGGRTEAFF. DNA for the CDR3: TGCAGCGTTGCCCCTACAGGGGGGCGAACTGAAGCTTTCTTT.

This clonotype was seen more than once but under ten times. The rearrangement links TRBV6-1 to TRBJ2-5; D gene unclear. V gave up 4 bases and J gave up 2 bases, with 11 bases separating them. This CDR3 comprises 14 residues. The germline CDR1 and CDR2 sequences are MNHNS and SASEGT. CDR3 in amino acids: CASSARIRQETQYF. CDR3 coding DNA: TGTGCCAGCAGTGCCAGGATTCGTCAAGAGACCCAGTACTTC.

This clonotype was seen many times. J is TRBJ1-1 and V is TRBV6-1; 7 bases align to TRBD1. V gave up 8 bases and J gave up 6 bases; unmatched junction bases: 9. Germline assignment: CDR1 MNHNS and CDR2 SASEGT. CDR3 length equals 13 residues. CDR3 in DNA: TGTGCCAGCGTATTACAGGGGACTCCTGAAGCTTTCTTT. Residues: CASVLQGTPEAFF.

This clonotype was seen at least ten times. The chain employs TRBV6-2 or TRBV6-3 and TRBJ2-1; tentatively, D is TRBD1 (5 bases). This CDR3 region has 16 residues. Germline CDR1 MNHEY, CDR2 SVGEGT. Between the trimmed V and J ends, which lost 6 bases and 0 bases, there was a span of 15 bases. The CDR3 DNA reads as TGTGCCAGCAGACTTCCCAGGGATAGCTCCTACAATGAGCAGTTCTTC. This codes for CASRLPRDSSYNEQFF.

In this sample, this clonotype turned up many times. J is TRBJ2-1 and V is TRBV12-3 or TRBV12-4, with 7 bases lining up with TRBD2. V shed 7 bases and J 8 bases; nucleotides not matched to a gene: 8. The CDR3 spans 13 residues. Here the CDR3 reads CASTKTSRHEQFF. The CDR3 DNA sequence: TGTGCCAGCACCAAGACTAGCCGGCATGAGCAGTTCTTC.

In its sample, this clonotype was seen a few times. The CDR3 sequence: CASLRDRAGLDTEAFF. DNA of the CDR3: TGTGCCAGCCTCCGGGACAGGGCGGGATTGGACACTGAAGCTTTCTTT. The V gene is TRBV2, the J gene TRBJ1-1; 9 bases match TRBD1. With 8 bases clipped from V and 3 bases from J, the junction kept 13 bases outside the gene matches. The germline V gene encodes CDR1 SNHLY and CDR2 FYNNEI. CDR3 length: 16 residues.

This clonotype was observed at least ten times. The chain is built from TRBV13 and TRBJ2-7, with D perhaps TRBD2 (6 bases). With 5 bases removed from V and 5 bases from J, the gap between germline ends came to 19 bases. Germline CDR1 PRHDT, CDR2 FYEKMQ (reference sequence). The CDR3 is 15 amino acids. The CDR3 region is CASSPRLDGSHEQYF. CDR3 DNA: TGTGCCAGCAGCCCCCGACTAGACGGGTCCCACGAGCAGTACTTC.

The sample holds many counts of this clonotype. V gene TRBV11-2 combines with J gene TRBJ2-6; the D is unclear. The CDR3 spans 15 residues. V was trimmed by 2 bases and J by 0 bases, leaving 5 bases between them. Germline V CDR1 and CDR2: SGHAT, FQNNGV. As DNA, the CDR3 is TGTGCCAGCAGCTTATCGGCCTCTGGGGCCAACGTCCTGACTTTC. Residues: CASSLSASGANVLTF.

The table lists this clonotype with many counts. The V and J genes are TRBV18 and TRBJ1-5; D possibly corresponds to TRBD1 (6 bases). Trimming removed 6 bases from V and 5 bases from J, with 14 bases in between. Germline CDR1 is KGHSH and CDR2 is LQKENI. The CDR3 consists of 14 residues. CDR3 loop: CASSVSDSYQPQHF. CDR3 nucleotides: TGTGCCAGCTCTGTCTCGGACAGTTATCAGCCCCAGCATTTT.